The clone carrying this T cell receptor beta chain was picked up many times. Its specificity is unknown. TCRdb redid the calling of the 5' RACE reads with MiXCR, one entry per CDR3 protein. The sample lists some 160,000 distinct CDR3 sequences; 6% to 7.5% were seen once. Germline-derived CDR1 and CDR2 are SGHRS and YFSETQ. The CDR3 spans 19 residues. Trimming cost V 4 bases and J 4 bases; bases outside gene matches: 15. This sample is drawn from a study of T cells after yellow fever vaccination. The study's findings and limits: After the booster, roughly 96% of CD4 and about nine tenths of CD8 primary-response clones were re-detected.

The sample here was CD4+ T cells sorted from PBMCs, taken more than 4 days after the first yellow fever vaccination. The sequence was collected from a man younger than 30 who received the YFV17D yellow fever vaccine. This chain connects TRBV5-1 to TRBJ2-2, with TRBD1 matching over 11 bases. The CDR3 nucleotides read TGCGCCAGCAGCCCTAACCCGGACAGGGGGCTAGGCGGCACCGGGGAGCTGTTTTTT. It codes for CASSPNPDRGLGGTGELFF.